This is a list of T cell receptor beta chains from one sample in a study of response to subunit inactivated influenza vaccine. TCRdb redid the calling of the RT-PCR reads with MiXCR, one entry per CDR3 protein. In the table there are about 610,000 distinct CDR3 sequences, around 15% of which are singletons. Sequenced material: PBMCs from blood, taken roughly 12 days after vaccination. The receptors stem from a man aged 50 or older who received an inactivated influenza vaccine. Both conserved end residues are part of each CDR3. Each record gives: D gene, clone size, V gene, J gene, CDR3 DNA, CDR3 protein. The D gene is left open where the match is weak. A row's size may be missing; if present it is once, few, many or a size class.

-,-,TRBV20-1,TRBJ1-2,TGCAGTGCCCGCGACATCGGGGACTATGGCTACACCTTC,CSARDIGDYGYTF
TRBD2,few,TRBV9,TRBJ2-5,TGTGCCAGCAGCCCTCGTGGGCTAGCGGGAGTAGAGACCCAGTACTTC,CASSPRGLAGVETQYF
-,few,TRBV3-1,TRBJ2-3,TGTGCCAGCAGCGTAGGGAATGCAGATACGCAGTATTTT,CASSVGNADTQYF
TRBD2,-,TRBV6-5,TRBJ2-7,TGTGCCAGCAGTTACTCGAAAGCTAGCGGGGACTACGAGCAGTACTTC,CASSYSKASGDYEQYF
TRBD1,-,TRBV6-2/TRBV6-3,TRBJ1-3,TGTGCCAGCAGGACCCGGACAGGTGGCAGAAACACCATATATTTT,CASRTRTGGRNTIYF
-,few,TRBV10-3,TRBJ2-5,TGTGCCATCAGTCTAGCGACTCAAGAGACCCAGTACTTC,CAISLATQETQYF
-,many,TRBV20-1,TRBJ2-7,TGCAGTGCTAGAGTGCCAGGGAGGACCTACGAGCAGTACTTC,CSARVPGRTYEQYF
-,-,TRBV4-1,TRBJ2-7,TGCGCCAGCAGCCAAGCGGACAGTGCCTACGAGCAGTACTTC,CASSQADSAYEQYF
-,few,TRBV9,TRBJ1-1,TGTGCCAGCAGCTCCCGACTGGACAGTGTGATCACTGAAGCTTTCTTT,CASSSRLDSVITEAFF
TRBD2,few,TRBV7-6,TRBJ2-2,TGTGCCAGCAGCTTAGGCGGGGGAGGCACCGGGGAGCTGTTTTTT,CASSLGGGGTGELFF
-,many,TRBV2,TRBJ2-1,TGTGCCAGCAGTGAAATTGTATGGGCTAGCGACAATGAGCAGTTCTTC,CASSEIVWASDNEQFF
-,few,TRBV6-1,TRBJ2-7,TGTGCCAGCAGTGTACCCCAGGGAGGCGAGCAGTACTTC,CASSVPQGGEQYF
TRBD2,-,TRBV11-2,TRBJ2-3,TGTGCCAGCAGCTTATTAACTAGCGGAACAGATACGCAGTCTTTT,CASSLLTSGTDTQSF
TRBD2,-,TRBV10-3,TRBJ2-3,TGTGCCATACGCGCGGGGGGAATAACAGATACGCAGTATTTT,CAIRAGGITDTQYF
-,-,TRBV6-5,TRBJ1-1,TGTGCCAGCAGTTACTCGGGCACAGCTTTCTTT,CASSYSGTAFF
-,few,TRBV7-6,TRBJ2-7,TGTGCCAGCAGCTTGCAGGAACAAACATACGAGCAGTACTTC,CASSLQEQTYEQYF
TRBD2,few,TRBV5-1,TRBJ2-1,TGCGCCAGCAGTCTGCTAGCGGGAGCAAATGAGCAGTTCTTC,CASSLLAGANEQFF
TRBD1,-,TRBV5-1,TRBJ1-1,TGCGCCAGCAGCTTGGTCGACAGGGAAGGAATGAACACTGAAGCTTTCTTT,CASSLVDREGMNTEAFF
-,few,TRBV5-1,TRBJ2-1,TGCGCCAGCAGCTTGGAGGTGGGAAGGAGGACCAATGAGCAGTTCTTC,CASSLEVGRRTNEQFF
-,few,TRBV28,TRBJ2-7,TGTGCCAGCAGCAAAGCGGGACAGAAGCTCTCCTACGAGCAGTACTTC,CASSKAGQKLSYEQYF
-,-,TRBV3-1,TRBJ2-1,TGTGCCAGCAGCCAAGATCCTCCGAGCTATGGAGTAGGATATCTAAAGCAGATCTTC,CASSQDPPSYGVGYLKQIF
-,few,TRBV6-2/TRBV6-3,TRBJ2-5,TGTGCCAGCAGTTACTCAAGGGTCGGGGAGACCCAGTACTTC,CASSYSRVGETQYF
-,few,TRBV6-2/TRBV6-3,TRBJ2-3,TGTGCCAGCAGTTACACGAGAGTGTCGGATACGCAGTATTTT,CASSYTRVSDTQYF
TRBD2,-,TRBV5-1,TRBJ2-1,TGCGCCAGCAGCTTCCGGACTAGCGGGGGCAGCGATGAGCAGTTCTTC,CASSFRTSGGSDEQFF
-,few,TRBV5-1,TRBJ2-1,TGCGCCAGCAGCTTGGATGGCAGGGATAGTTATGAGCAGTTCTTC,CASSLDGRDSYEQFF
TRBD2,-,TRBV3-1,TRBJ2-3,TGTGCCAGCAGCCAAGCATCGGGACTAGCAACAGATACGCAGTATTTT,CASSQASGLATDTQYF
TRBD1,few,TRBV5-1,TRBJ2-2,TGCGCCAGCAGCTTAGGGACAGGGGGCGAGAACACCGGGGAGCTGTTTTTT,CASSLGTGGENTGELFF
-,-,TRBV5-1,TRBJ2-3,TGCGCCAGCAGCTTATCCCGGTCGGGAGAATACGGTACGCAGTATTTT,CASSLSRSGEYGTQYF
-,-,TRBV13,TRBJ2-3,TGTGCCAGCAGCCGCCCGCATACTAGCACCACAGATACGCAGTATTTT,CASSRPHTSTTDTQYF
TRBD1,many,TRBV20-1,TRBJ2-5,TGCAGTGCCCGGAAGACAGGGGTCCAAGAGACCCAGTACTTC,CSARKTGVQETQYF
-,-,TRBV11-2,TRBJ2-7,TGTGCCAGCAGCTTAGAGTTGGGGACACTGTACGAGCAGTACTTC,CASSLELGTLYEQYF
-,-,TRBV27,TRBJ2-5,TGTGCCAGCAGCCACGGAGCGGGCCAAGAGACCCAGTACTTC,CASSHGAGQETQYF
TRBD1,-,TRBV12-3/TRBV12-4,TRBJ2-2,TGTGCCAGCAGTTTTCTCCCATCGACAGGGCTGGCCGGGGAGCTGTTTTTT,CASSFLPSTGLAGELFF
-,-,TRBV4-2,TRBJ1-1,TGTGCCAGCAGCCAAGAATTGGTGGGGGCAACAGAAGCTTTCTTT,CASSQELVGATEAFF
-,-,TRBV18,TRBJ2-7,TGTGCCAGCTCACCGCAAACAGGGAAGAGGCACGAGCAGTACTTC,CASSPQTGKRHEQYF
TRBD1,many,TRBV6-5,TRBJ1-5,TGTGCCAGCAGTTCTCACGGGACAGGGGTAGGTCAGCCCCAGCATTTT,CASSSHGTGVGQPQHF
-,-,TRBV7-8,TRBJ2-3,TGTGCCAGCAGCTTAGTAGGGTTTAGCACAGATACGCAGTATTTT,CASSLVGFSTDTQYF
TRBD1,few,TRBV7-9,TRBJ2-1,TGTGCCAGCAGCCCGAGACTGGGACAGGGAATTATCAATGAGCAGTTCTTC,CASSPRLGQGIINEQFF
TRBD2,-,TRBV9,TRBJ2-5,TGTGCCAGCAGCGTAGCTCCCACTAGCGGGGGTACAGAGACCCAGTACTTC,CASSVAPTSGGTETQYF
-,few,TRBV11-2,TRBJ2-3,TGTGCCAGCAGCTTAGAGGGCGGACTGGAACTAACCTCAGATACGCAGTATTTT,CASSLEGGLELTSDTQYF
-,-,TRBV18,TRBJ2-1,TGTGCCAGCTCACCGGGACTGAGTTTAGATGAGCAGTTCTTC,CASSPGLSLDEQFF
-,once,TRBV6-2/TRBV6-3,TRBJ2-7,TGTGCCAGCAGGTCTCTACGGGGGAGCTCCTACGAGCAGTACTTC,CASRSLRGSSYEQYF
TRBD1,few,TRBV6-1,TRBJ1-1,TGTGCCAGCAGTAAACCGGGACAGATGAACACTGAAGCTTTCTTT,CASSKPGQMNTEAFF
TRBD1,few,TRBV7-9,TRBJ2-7,TGTGCCAGCAGCTTCCGCCCGGGACAGGTGGGCTACGAGCAGTACTTC,CASSFRPGQVGYEQYF
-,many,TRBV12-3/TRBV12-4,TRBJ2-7,TGTGCCAGCAGTCACAACAGGGTCGACAGGTGGGAGCAGTACTTC,CASSHNRVDRWEQYF
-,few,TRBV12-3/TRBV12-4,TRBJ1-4,TGTGCCAGCAGTTTATTCGGGGGGCGGAAGGAAAAACTGTTTTTT,CASSLFGGRKEKLFF
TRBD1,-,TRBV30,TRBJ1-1,TGTGCCTGGAGCATACAGGGGGCCCTCGGCCCTGAAGCTTTCTTT,CAWSIQGALGPEAFF
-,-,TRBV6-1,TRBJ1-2,TGTGCCAGCAGCGAGGGGTCCCACTATGGCTACACCTTC,CASSEGSHYGYTF
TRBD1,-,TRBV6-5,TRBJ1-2,TGTGCCAGCAGTTTCCAGGGGGAGAAAGGCTATGGCTACACCTTC,CASSFQGEKGYGYTF
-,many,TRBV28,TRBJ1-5,TGTGCCACTAAGGGTCCTAGCAATCAGCCCCAGCATTTT,CATKGPSNQPQHF
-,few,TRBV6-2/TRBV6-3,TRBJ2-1,TGTGCCAGCACGGGGTATGGATCGTATGAGCAGTTCTTC,CASTGYGSYEQFF
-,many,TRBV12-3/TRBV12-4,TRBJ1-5,TGTGCCAGCAGTTTACGGACAACTGCCAATCAGCCCCAGCATTTT,CASSLRTTANQPQHF
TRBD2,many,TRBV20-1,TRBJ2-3,TGCAGTGCTCCTTCTAGCGGGGGGGCCGGTTCAGCAGATACGCAGTATTTT,CSAPSSGGAGSADTQYF
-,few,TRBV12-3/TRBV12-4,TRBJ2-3,TGTGCCAGCAGTTTAGATCCAGGCCTGGCGCAGTATTTT,CASSLDPGLAQYF
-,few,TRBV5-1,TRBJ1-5,TGCGCCAGCAGCCCCCTCCCGGGCGGCAATCAGCCCCAGCATTTT,CASSPLPGGNQPQHF
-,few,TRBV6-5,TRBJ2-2,TGTGCCAGCAGTTACCGCCGGACGGCCGGGGAGCTGTTTTTT,CASSYRRTAGELFF
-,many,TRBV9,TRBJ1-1,TGTGCCAGCAGCGTAGAGAGAGGCACTGAAGCTTTCTTT,CASSVERGTEAFF
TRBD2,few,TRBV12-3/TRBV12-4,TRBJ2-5,TGTGCCAGCAGTCCCCGGGAGGAGGGAGGACGGACCCAGTACTTC,CASSPREEGGRTQYF
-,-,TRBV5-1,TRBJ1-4,TGCGCCAGCAGCCCTAACACACATCCTTTGGAACTGTTTTTT,CASSPNTHPLELFF
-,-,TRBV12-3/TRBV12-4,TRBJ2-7,TGTGCCAGCAGTTTAGGGACAGACTATAGTTCCTACGAGCAGTACTTC,CASSLGTDYSSYEQYF